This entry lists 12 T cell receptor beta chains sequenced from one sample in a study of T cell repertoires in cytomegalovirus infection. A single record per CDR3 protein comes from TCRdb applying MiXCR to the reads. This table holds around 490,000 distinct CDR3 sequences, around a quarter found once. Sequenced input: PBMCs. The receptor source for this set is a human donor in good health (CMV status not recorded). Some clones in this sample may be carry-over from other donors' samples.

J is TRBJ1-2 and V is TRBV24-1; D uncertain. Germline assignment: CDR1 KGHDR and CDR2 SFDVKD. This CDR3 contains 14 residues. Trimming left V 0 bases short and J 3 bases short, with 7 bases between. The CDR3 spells CATSDLQRDYGYTF. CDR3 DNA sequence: TGTGCCACCAGTGATTTGCAGAGGGACTATGGCTACACCTTC.

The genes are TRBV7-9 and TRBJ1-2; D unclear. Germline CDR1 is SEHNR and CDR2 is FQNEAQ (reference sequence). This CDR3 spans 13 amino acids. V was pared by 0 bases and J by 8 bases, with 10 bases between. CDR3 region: CASSLAGGVGYTF. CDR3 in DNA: TGTGCCAGCAGCTTAGCAGGCGGAGTGGGCTACACCTTC.

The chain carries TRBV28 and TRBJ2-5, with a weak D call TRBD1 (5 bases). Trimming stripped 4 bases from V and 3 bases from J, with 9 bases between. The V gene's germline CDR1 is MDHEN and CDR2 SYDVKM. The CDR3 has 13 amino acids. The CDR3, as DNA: TGTGCCAGCAGTTCGACAGTCGAAGAGACCCAGTACTTC. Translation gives CASSSTVEETQYF.

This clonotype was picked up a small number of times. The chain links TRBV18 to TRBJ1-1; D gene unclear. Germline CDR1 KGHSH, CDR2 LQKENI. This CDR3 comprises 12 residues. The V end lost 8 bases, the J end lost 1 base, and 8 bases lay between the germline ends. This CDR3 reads CASHQGNTEAFF. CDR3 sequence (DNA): TGTGCCAGCCACCAAGGGAACACTGAAGCTTTCTTT.

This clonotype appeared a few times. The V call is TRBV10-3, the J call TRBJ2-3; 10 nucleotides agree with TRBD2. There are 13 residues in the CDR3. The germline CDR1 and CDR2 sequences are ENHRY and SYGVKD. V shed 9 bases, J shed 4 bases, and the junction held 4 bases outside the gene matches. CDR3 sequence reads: CAISGTSADTQYF. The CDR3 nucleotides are TGTGCCATTTCCGGGACTAGCGCAGATACGCAGTATTTT.

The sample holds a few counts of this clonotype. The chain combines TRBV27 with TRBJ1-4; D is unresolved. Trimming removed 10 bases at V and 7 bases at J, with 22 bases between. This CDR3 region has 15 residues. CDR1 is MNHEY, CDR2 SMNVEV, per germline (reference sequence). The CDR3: CATSNGNGMFEKLFF. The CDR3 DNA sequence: TGTGCCACCAGCAACGGAAATGGGATGTTTGAAAAACTGTTTTTT.

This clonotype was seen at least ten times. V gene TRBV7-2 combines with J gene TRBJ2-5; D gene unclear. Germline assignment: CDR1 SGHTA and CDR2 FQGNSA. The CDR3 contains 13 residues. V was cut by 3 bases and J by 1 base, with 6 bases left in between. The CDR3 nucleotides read TGTGCCAGCAGCTTTGGCGGCCAAGAGACCCAGTACTTC. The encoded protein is CASSFGGQETQYF.

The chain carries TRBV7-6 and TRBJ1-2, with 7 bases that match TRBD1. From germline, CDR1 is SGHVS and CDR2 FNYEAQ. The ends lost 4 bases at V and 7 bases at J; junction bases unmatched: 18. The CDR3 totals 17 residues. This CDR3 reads CASSSPDRVSSSGGYTF. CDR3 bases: TGTGCCAGCAGCTCTCCCGACAGGGTCTCCTCCTCGGGTGGCTACACCTTC.

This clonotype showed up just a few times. The DNA of the CDR3 is TGTGCCAGCAGGTCACAGGGGAGAAATGAAAAACTGTTTTTT. Its protein is CASRSQGRNEKLFF. This rearrangement joins TRBV25-1 to TRBJ1-4, with 7 bases identical to TRBD1. J gave up 5 bases and V 6 bases, and 6 bases lay outside the gene matches. The CDR3 totals 14 residues. Per germline, CDR1 MGHDK and CDR2 SYGVNS.

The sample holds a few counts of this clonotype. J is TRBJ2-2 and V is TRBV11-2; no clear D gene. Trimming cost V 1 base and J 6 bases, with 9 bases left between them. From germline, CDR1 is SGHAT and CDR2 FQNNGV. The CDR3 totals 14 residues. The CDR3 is CASSLGTTSGELFF. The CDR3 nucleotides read TGTGCCAGCAGCTTAGGTACTACCTCCGGGGAGCTGTTTTTT.

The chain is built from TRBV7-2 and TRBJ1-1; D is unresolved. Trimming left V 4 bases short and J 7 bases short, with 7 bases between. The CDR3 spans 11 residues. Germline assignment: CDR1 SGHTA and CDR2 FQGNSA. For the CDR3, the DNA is TGTGCCAGCAGCTCGGAAAATGAAGCTTTCTTT. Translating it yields CASSSENEAFF.

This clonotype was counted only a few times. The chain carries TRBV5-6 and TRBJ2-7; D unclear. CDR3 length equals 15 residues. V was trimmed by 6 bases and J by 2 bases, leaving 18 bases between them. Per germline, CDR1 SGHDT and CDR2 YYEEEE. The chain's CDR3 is CASTSSLKATYEQYV. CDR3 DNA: TGTGCCAGCACCAGTAGCTTGAAAGCTACCTACGAGCAGTACGTC.